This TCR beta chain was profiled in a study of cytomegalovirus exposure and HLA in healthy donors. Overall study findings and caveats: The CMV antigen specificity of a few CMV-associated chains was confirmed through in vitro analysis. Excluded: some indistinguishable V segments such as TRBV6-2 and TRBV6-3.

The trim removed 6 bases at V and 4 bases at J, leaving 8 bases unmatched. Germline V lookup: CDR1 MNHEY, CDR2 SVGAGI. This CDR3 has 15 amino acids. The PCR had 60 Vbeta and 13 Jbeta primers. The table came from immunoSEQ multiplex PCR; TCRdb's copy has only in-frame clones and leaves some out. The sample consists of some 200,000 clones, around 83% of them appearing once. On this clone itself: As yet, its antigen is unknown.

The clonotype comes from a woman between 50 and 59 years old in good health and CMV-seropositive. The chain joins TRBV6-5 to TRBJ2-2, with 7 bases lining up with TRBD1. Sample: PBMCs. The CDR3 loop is CASRKRGPLTGELFF. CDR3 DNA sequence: TGTGCCAGCAGAAAAAGGGGGCCTCTCACCGGGGAGCTGTTTTTT.